Below, 29 T cell receptor beta chains from the same sample are listed, as sequenced in a study of graft-versus-host responses after intestinal transplantation. Repertoires were generated with immunoSEQ multiplex PCR, while TCRdb's copy carries only in-frame clones and drops some. The profile shows roughly 11,000 clones, over 60% of them singletons. The starting material was PBMCs, obtained approximately 490 days after intestinal transplant. These receptor sequences come from a human patient who received an intestinal transplant, so some T cells may come from the graft donor.

The sample holds a few counts of this clone. V usage is TRBV6-4 and J usage is TRBJ2-3, with 9 bases matching TRBD2. CDR1 is MRHNA and CDR2 is SNTAGT in the germline V gene. CDR3 length: 15 amino acids. The V and J ends lost 3 bases and 1 base, in that order; junction bases with no gene match: 2. CDR3 nucleotide sequence: TGTGCCAGCAGTGAAATAGCGGGAGGCACAGATACGCAGTATTTT. Translation gives CASSEIAGGTDTQYF.

This clone has just one count. The chain carries TRBV6-6 and TRBJ2-1; 13 bases line up with TRBD2. The V gene end was trimmed by 6 bases and the J gene end by 8 bases; junction bases not matched to a gene: 7. Germline CDR1 is MNHNY and CDR2 is SVGAGI (reference sequence). This CDR3 has 15 amino acids. The CDR3 DNA reads as TGTGCCAGCAGCCCACTAGCGGGAGGGCCCGATGAGCAGTTCTTC. It yields the protein CASSPLAGGPDEQFF.

The rearrangement links TRBV7-8 to TRBJ2-7; 7 positions agree with TRBD2. Looked up from germline, CDR1 is SGHVS and CDR2 is FQNEAQ. The trim removed 1 base at V and 6 bases at J, leaving 3 bases unmatched. The CDR3 extends over 13 amino acids. The CDR3 reads CASSLGVAGEQYF. The CDR3, as DNA: TGTGCCAGCAGCTTAGGGGTAGCGGGCGAGCAGTACTTC.

This clone was counted a few times. The V call is TRBV9, the J call TRBJ1-4; the match to TRBD1 covers 8 bases. V was clipped by 4 bases and J by 5 bases; unmatched bases: 10. The germline gives CDR1 SGDLS, CDR2 YYNGEE. The CDR3 totals 16 residues. The CDR3 here is CASSSNPTGANEKLFF. CDR3 sequence (DNA): TGTGCCAGCAGCTCGAACCCGACAGGGGCGAATGAAAAACTGTTTTTT.

V usage is TRBV11-3 and J usage is TRBJ2-1; D unclear. The CDR3 consists of 13 residues. V dropped 5 bases and J dropped 5 bases, with 10 bases sitting between them. Germline lookup yields CDR1 SGHNT and CDR2 YENEEA. CDR3 sequence: CASSPWDNNEQFF. CDR3 bases: TGTGCCAGCAGCCCCTGGGATAACAATGAGCAGTTCTTC.

The rearrangement links TRBV11-2 to TRBJ2-7; D tentatively reads TRBD1 or TRBD2 (6 bases each). Germline CDR1 reads SGHAT; CDR2 reads FQNNGV. The ends were cut back, 5 bases at V and 2 bases at J, with 16 bases in the middle. CDR3 size: 15 residues. The CDR3: CASSQEGGTPYEQYF. The CDR3 DNA reads as TGTGCCAGCAGCCAAGAAGGGGGGACTCCCTACGAGCAGTACTTC.

The chain recombines TRBV6-5 with TRBJ1-5, with unresolved D. This CDR3 comprises 16 residues. Germline lookup yields CDR1 MNHEY and CDR2 SVGAGI. V was clipped by 2 bases and J by 2 bases, with 13 bases between them. CDR3 in DNA: TGTGCCAGCAGTTACGCTTGGGCCGACGGCAATCAGCCCCAGCATTTT. As protein: CASSYAWADGNQPQHF.

The chain joins TRBV10-1 to TRBJ1-1, with D possibly TRBD1 on 5 matching bases. The V end was cut by 3 bases, the J end by 5 bases, with 7 bases between. Per germline, CDR1 WNHNN and CDR2 SYGVQD (reference sequence). The CDR3 totals 12 residues. The CDR3 protein is CASSEGATEAFF. As DNA, the CDR3 is TGCGCCAGCAGTGAAGGGGCGACTGAAGCTTTCTTT.

The V gene is TRBV9, the J gene TRBJ2-6; D is uncertain. The CDR3 is 16 residues long. Germline values: CDR1 SGDLS, CDR2 YYNGEE. V lost 3 bases and J 1 base, leaving 11 bases between the germline ends. CDR3: CASSALGSSGANVLTF. The CDR3 DNA sequence: TGTGCCAGCAGCGCCCTCGGTTCTTCTGGGGCCAACGTCCTGACTTTC.

The chain recombines TRBV10-1 with TRBJ2-2; D uncertain. The V end lost 6 bases, the J end lost 2 bases, and 4 bases lay between the germline ends. The CDR3 totals 12 residues. CDR1 and CDR2 (germline): WNHNN, SYGVQD (reference sequence). CDR3 sequence: CASSPNTGELFF. Written as DNA, the CDR3 is TGCGCCAGCAGCCCAAACACCGGGGAGCTGTTTTTT.

The chain employs TRBV7-9 and TRBJ2-5, with D possibly matching TRBD1 (6 bases). CDR3 length: 14 residues. Per germline, CDR1 SEHNR and CDR2 FQNEAQ (reference sequence). V was clipped by 5 bases and J by 0 bases, with 10 bases between them. In DNA, the CDR3 is TGTGCCAGCAGCAGGGACAAGAACCAAGAGACCCAGTACTTC. Protein sequence: CASSRDKNQETQYF.

CDR3 sequence reads: CASTSNGQGIGGYTF. CDR3 bases: TGTGCCAGCACCTCGAACGGTCAGGGGATCGGGGGCTACACCTTC. The gene calls are TRBV27 and TRBJ1-2; possible D gene TRBD1, 6 bases. In germline, CDR1 is MNHEY, CDR2 SMNVEV (reference sequence). This CDR3 region has 15 residues. The ends were cut back, 7 bases at V and 8 bases at J, with 23 bases in the middle.

The rearrangement joins TRBV6-6 to TRBJ1-3; D unclear. The CDR3 has 10 amino acids. Germline values: CDR1 MNHNY, CDR2 SVGAGI (reference sequence). The ends were cut back, 6 bases at V and 6 bases at J, with 3 bases in the middle. The CDR3 protein is CASSENTIYF. DNA of the CDR3: TGTGCCAGCAGCGAAAACACCATATATTTT.

This clone was picked up one time. The chain joins TRBV11-2 to TRBJ2-3; D gene unclear. The V gene lost 1 base and the J gene lost 0 bases, with 8 bases spanning the gap. The germline V gene encodes CDR1 SGHAT and CDR2 FQNNGV. This CDR3 is 15 amino acids long. Here the CDR3 reads CASSLAPASTDTQYF. The CDR3 nucleotides are TGTGCCAGCAGCTTAGCGCCAGCTAGCACAGATACGCAGTATTTT.

The CDR3, as DNA: TGTGCCAGCAGCTTAGATGCGGGAGGGCTGGTGAACGAGCAGTTCTTC. It is translated as CASSLDAGGLVNEQFF. The rearrangement joins TRBV11-2 to TRBJ2-1; 9 positions match TRBD2. The germline CDR1 and CDR2 sequences are SGHAT and FQNNGV. The CDR3 has 16 residues. The V and J ends lost 0 bases and 10 bases, in that order; junction bases with no gene match: 10. Full variable domain (rest looked up from reference TRBV11-2 and TRBJ2-1): EAGVAQSPRYKIIEKRQSVAFWCNPISGHATLYWYQQILGQGPKLLIQFQNNGVVDDSQLPKDRFSAERLKGVDSTLKIQPAKLEDSAVYLCASSLDAGGLVNEQFFGPGTRLTVL.

This clone has a handful of counts. V usage is TRBV9 and J usage is TRBJ1-2; 7 positions match TRBD1. The ends lost 0 bases at V and 8 bases at J; junction bases unmatched: 7. From germline, CDR1 is SGDLS and CDR2 YYNGEE. CDR3 length equals 14 residues. The CDR3 spells CASSVEGQVGGYTF. CDR3 in DNA: TGTGCCAGCAGCGTAGAAGGACAGGTGGGAGGCTACACCTTC.

V and J are TRBV7-2 and TRBJ2-5; D uncertain. The germline gives CDR1 SGHTA, CDR2 FQGNSA. V was trimmed by 3 bases and J by 5 bases, leaving 16 bases between them. This CDR3 contains 15 residues. The CDR3 sequence is CASSFMVNPRETQYF. Here the CDR3 DNA reads TGTGCCAGCAGCTTTATGGTGAACCCCCGGGAGACCCAGTACTTC.

This sequence joins TRBV11-2 and TRBJ2-5, with D unclear. Germline assignment: CDR1 SGHAT and CDR2 FQNNGV. Trimming pared 5 bases from V and 5 bases from J, leaving 6 bases between. The CDR3 length is 11 residues. In DNA, the CDR3 is TGTGCCAGCAGCCCCCGGGAGACCCAGTACTTC. Protein product: CASSPRETQYF.

The rearrangement joins TRBV27 to TRBJ2-7; the D gene is possibly TRBD2 (5 bases). Germline assignment: CDR1 MNHEY and CDR2 SMNVEV (reference sequence). V was pared by 6 bases and J by 2 bases, with 20 bases between. The CDR3 is 16 amino acids. CDR3 loop: CASSPPGFVGTYEQYF. The CDR3 bases are TGTGCCAGCAGCCCCCCGGGGTTCGTAGGCACCTACGAGCAGTACTTC.

J is TRBJ2-1 and V is TRBV7-3; 9 bases align to TRBD1. The CDR3 contains 13 residues. Germline V gives CDR1 SGHTA, CDR2 FQGTGA. V lost 2 bases to trimming and J lost 7 bases; unmatched junction nucleotides: 0. CDR3 loop: CASSLDRGNEQFF. The CDR3 region has the DNA TGTGCCAGCAGCTTAGACAGGGGGAATGAGCAGTTCTTC.

The chain carries TRBV6-1 and TRBJ2-5; D is tentatively TRBD1 or TRBD2 (5 bases each). CDR3 length: 14 residues. V dropped 2 bases and J dropped 4 bases, with 11 bases sitting between them. From germline, CDR1 is MNHNS and CDR2 SASEGT. The CDR3 nucleotides are TGTGCCAGCAGTGAATGGGGGAGCCGAGAGACCCAGTACTTC. Its translation is CASSEWGSRETQYF.

The rearrangement joins TRBV2 to TRBJ1-1; D is undetermined. The CDR3 spans 14 residues. Trimming left V 3 bases short and J 5 bases short, with 13 bases between. Germline V gene sequence: CDR1 SNHLY, CDR2 FYNNEI. The CDR3 DNA reads TGTGCCAGCAGTGACACTAATGACGGGACTGAAGCTTTCTTT. Protein: CASSDTNDGTEAFF.

The chain links TRBV9 to TRBJ2-1; 7 nucleotides match TRBD2. Per germline, CDR1 SGDLS and CDR2 YYNGEE. The CDR3 extends over 15 amino acids. V was pared by 0 bases and J by 6 bases, with 6 bases of the junction left unmatched. The CDR3 protein is CASSVGSSGINEQFF. The CDR3 DNA reads TGTGCCAGCAGCGTAGGTTCCAGCGGGATCAATGAGCAGTTCTTC.

This chain uses TRBV6-6 with TRBJ2-7; D remains unclear. The germline gives CDR1 MNHNY, CDR2 SVGAGI (reference sequence). The CDR3 extends over 11 amino acids. The ends were cut back, 8 bases at V and 1 base at J, with 6 bases in the middle. DNA of the CDR3: TGTGCCAGCGTCTATTCCTACGAGCAGTACTTC. Protein: CASVYSYEQYF.

The genes are TRBV9 and TRBJ1-1; TRBD1 aligns across 8 bases. Germline loops: CDR1 SGDLS, CDR2 YYNGEE. Trimming cost V 0 bases and J 0 bases; bases outside gene matches: 7. This CDR3 comprises 17 residues. CDR3 DNA sequence: TGTGCCAGCAGCGTAGTTGACGGGGACAGGATGAACACTGAAGCTTTCTTT. This gives the protein CASSVVDGDRMNTEAFF.

The rearrangement joins TRBV28 to TRBJ1-2, with D tentatively TRBD1 (5 bases). The CDR3 is 14 amino acids. V was pared by 6 bases and J by 7 bases, with 18 bases between. Germline V lookup: CDR1 MDHEN, CDR2 SYDVKM. The CDR3 sequence is CASRYSLGAGGYTF. Written as DNA, the CDR3 is TGTGCCAGCAGGTATTCTCTAGGGGCCGGTGGCTACACCTTC.

This clone was recorded once. This chain connects TRBV9 to TRBJ2-7; 11 bases map to TRBD2. The CDR3 contains 16 residues. Germline V gene sequence: CDR1 SGDLS, CDR2 YYNGEE. The ends lost 4 bases at V and 6 bases at J; junction bases unmatched: 12. The CDR3 spells CASSPRSSGRIGEQYF. CDR3 nucleotides: TGTGCCAGCAGCCCTCGTTCTAGCGGGAGGATTGGCGAGCAGTACTTC.

The chain has TRBV30 and TRBJ2-2; TRBD2 aligns across 7 bases. With V trimmed by 3 bases and J by 8 bases, 12 bases remained unmatched. Germline loops: CDR1 GTSNPN, CDR2 SVGIG (reference sequence). CDR3 length equals 15 residues. CDR3 protein: CAWRAGPADSGELFF. CDR3 DNA: TGTGCCTGGAGAGCGGGACCCGCGGATTCGGGGGAGCTGTTTTTT.

V is TRBV7-3 and J is TRBJ2-7, with 9 bases matching TRBD1. Per germline, CDR1 SGHTA and CDR2 FQGTGA. The V and J ends lost 5 bases and 6 bases, in that order; junction bases with no gene match: 8. The CDR3 totals 14 residues. DNA for the CDR3: TGTGCCAGCAGCCCCGGGACAGGGAGTTTCGAGCAGTACTTC. This encodes CASSPGTGSFEQYF.